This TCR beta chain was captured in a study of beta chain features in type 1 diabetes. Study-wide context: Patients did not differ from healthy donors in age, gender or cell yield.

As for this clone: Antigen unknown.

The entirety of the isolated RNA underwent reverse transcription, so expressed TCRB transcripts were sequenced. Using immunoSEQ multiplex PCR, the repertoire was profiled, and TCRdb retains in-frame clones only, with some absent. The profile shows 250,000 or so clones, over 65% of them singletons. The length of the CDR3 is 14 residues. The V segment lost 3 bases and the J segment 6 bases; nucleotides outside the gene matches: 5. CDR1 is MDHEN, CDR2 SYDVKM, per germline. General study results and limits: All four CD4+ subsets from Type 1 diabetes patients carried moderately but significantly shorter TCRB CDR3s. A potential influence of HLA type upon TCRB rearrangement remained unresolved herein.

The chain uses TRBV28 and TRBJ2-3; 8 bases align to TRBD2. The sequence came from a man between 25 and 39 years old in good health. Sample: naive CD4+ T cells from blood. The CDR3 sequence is CASSFLAGPDTQYF. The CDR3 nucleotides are TGTGCCAGCAGTTTCCTAGCGGGTCCTGATACGCAGTATTTT.